The subject of this entry is one T cell receptor beta chain. One entry per CDR3 protein, called by TCRdb with MiXCR from the PCR reads. The table includes around 85,000 distinct CDR3 sequences, roughly 49% detected once. The CDR3 runs to 13 residues. V shed 4 bases and J shed 9 bases, with 13 bases lying between them. The sample belongs to a study of CDR3 diversity in severe acne. This TCR came from a male donor with severe acne vulgaris. V is TRBV5-7 and J is TRBJ2-2; D possibly matches TRBD1 or TRBD2 (5 bases each). TRBV5-7 is treated as an ORF (open reading frame) with a function not yet certain. What was sequenced was blood. The CDR3 spells CASSVWGTRELFF. The CDR3 DNA is TGTGCCAGCAGCGTGTGGGGGACCAGGGAGCTGTTTTTT.